The 4 T cell receptor beta chains below were found in one sample sequenced in a study of CD8 T cells in Susac syndrome. After extraction with the RNeasy kit, about 0.45 to 1 ug of the RNA was reverse transcribed using random hexamers. Using its own MiXCR run on the immunoSEQ multiplex PCR reads, TCRdb lists one record per CDR3 protein. The table includes just over 300,000 distinct CDR3 sequences, about 90% detected once. The sample consisted of CD4+ T cells from PBMCs. The receptors were gathered from a human donor with multiple sclerosis.

This clonotype occurred once. The V and J genes are TRBV29-1 and TRBJ2-7; D perhaps matches TRBD2 (7 bases). The CDR3 runs to 13 residues. Trimming left V 0 bases short and J 6 bases short, with 12 bases between. Germline CDR1 and CDR2: SQVTM and ANQGSEA. This CDR3 reads CSVEEGGGGEQYF. CDR3 sequence (DNA): TGCAGCGTTGAAGAAGGAGGGGGGGGCGAGCAGTACTTC.

This rearrangement joins TRBV12-5 to TRBJ1-1; D unresolved. Trimming pared 5 bases from V and 8 bases from J, leaving 12 bases between. CDR3 size: 12 residues. CDR1 is LGHNT and CDR2 is FRNRAP in the germline V gene. CDR3 region: CASGPQNSEAFF. DNA for the CDR3: TGTGCTAGTGGTCCTCAAAACTCCGAAGCTTTCTTT.

The gene calls are TRBV5-1 and TRBJ1-2, with TRBD1 as a possible D gene (5 bases). This CDR3 contains 20 residues. From germline, CDR1 is SGHRS and CDR2 YFSETQ. V dropped 4 bases and J dropped 4 bases, with 32 bases sitting between them. The CDR3 here is CASSDPPLPTVSKHFYGYTF. DNA for the CDR3: TGCGCCAGCAGCGACCCCCCTTTGCCGACAGTTTCAAAACACTTCTATGGCTACACCTTC.

This clonotype occurred once. The J gene is TRBJ2-1, the V gene TRBV28; D is unclear. V lost 8 bases, J lost 1 base, and 12 bases lay in between. This CDR3 comprises 14 residues. The germline V gene encodes CDR1 MDHEN and CDR2 SYDVKM. For the CDR3, the DNA is TGTGCCAGCTCAGAGCTCTTATCCTACAATGAGCAGTTCTTC. It encodes CASSELLSYNEQFF. The entire variable domain, with the rest obtained from reference TRBV28 and TRBJ2-1, is as follows: DVKVTQSSRYLVKRTGEKVFLECVQDMDHENMFWYRQDPGLGLRLIYFSYDVKMKEKGDIPEGYSVSREKKERFSLILESASTNQTSMYLCASSELLSYNEQFFGPGTRLTVL.